These 12 T cell receptor beta chains share one sample of origin, sequenced in a study of CD4 and CD8 cells across lung adenocarcinoma regions. Using its own MiXCR run on the PCR reads, TCRdb lists one record per CDR3 protein. The top ten hold 33% of the sample, which has 11,000 or so distinct CDR3 sequences, 53% seen once. The sequencing input was CD8+ T cells from the center of a lung tumor. These TCRs come from a female donor with lung adenocarcinoma. The CD4 and CD8 labels of this study may be unreliable.

This sequence joins TRBV12-3 or TRBV12-4 and TRBJ1-1; D is perhaps TRBD1 (6 bases). This CDR3 spans 14 amino acids. V lost 3 bases and J 5 bases, leaving 13 bases between the germline ends. This chain's CDR3 is CASSFRGVRTEAFF. In DNA form, the CDR3 reads TGTGCCAGCAGTTTTAGGGGGGTTAGGACTGAAGCTTTCTTT.

The table lists this clonotype with a few counts. The chain employs TRBV7-2 and TRBJ2-1; 8 positions match TRBD1. This CDR3 spans 14 amino acids. In germline, CDR1 is SGHTA, CDR2 FQGNSA. The V gene end was trimmed by 5 bases and the J gene end by 10 bases; junction bases not matched to a gene: 10. CDR3 nucleotides: TGTGCCAGCAGCAAGGACAGGGCCGCAGGGGAGCAGTTCTTC. This codes for CASSKDRAAGEQFF.

This clonotype has a single count. This chain uses TRBV6-1 with TRBJ2-1; tentatively, D is TRBD1 (6 bases). Gene TRBJ2-7 matches the end of the DNA better, so the J call may be wrong. This CDR3 spans 13 amino acids. Germline-derived CDR1 and CDR2 are MNHNS and SASEGT. CDR3 nucleotides: TGTGCCAGCAGCACACAGGGATTAGGCGAGCAGTACTTC. Protein sequence: CASSTQGLGEQYF.

V and J are TRBV19 and TRBJ2-3; weak D call: TRBD2 (6 bases). Trimming stripped 6 bases from V and 5 bases from J, with 12 bases between. The CDR3 is 13 amino acids. Germline loops: CDR1 LNHDA, CDR2 SQIVND (reference sequence). For the CDR3, the DNA is TGTGCCAGTAGGTGGAGGGGCGAAGATACGCAGTATTTT. Amino acids: CASRWRGEDTQYF.

The chain carries TRBV6-5 and TRBJ2-2; perhaps TRBD2 as D (6 bases). Between the trimmed V and J ends, which lost 3 bases and 4 bases, there was a span of 12 bases. Germline V lookup: CDR1 MNHEY, CDR2 SVGAGI. The CDR3 runs 15 residues. The CDR3 reads CASSYGVGSTGELFF. The CDR3 DNA is TGTGCCAGCAGTTATGGTGTCGGGAGCACCGGGGAGCTGTTTTTT.

By sample share, this clonotype is medium-sized. The chain recombines TRBV5-1 with TRBJ2-5; D not resolved. Per the germline V gene, CDR1 is SGHRS and CDR2 is YFSETQ. V lost 7 bases, J lost 1 base, and 17 bases lay in between. The CDR3 runs to 15 residues. In DNA form, the CDR3 reads TGCGCCAGCCAACATTGGGATCTATCCCAAGAGACCCAGTACTTC. Its protein product is CASQHWDLSQETQYF.

CDR3 DNA sequence: TGTGCCAGCAGTCCCAACGGGGTCCAAGAGACCCAGTACTTC. Amino acid sequence: CASSPNGVQETQYF. V gene TRBV6-1 combines with J gene TRBJ2-5; TRBD2 is a possible D gene (5 bases). Trimming removed 5 bases at V and 1 base at J, with 11 bases between. Germline V gene sequence: CDR1 MNHNS, CDR2 SASEGT. The CDR3 contains 14 residues.

Points on this clonotype: A junction boundary mismatches the germline segment, possibly from a read error. The CDR3 spells CACTAIGRPNPDTQYF. The CDR3 region has the DNA TGTGCCTGCACGGCGATCGGGCGCCCAAACCCAGATACGCAGTACTTT. This sequence joins TRBV6-1 and TRBJ2-3; no definite D call. Germline-derived CDR1 and CDR2 are MNHNS and SASEGT. The length of the CDR3 is 16 residues.

This clonotype occurred many times. The chain employs TRBV6-1 and TRBJ1-1; D is possibly TRBD1 (5 bases). Germline V lookup: CDR1 MNHNS, CDR2 SASEGT. The CDR3 is 13 residues long. Trimming removed 6 bases from V and 1 base from J, with 9 bases in between. The CDR3 DNA reads as TGTGCCAGCAGCCCAGGACAGAACACTGAAGCTTTCTTT. This sequence encodes CASSPGQNTEAFF.

The V call is TRBV6-1, the J call TRBJ1-1; D remains ambiguous. Trimming took 8 bases from V and 6 from J, leaving 7 bases between them. There are 10 residues in the CDR3. Germline loops: CDR1 MNHNS, CDR2 SASEGT. DNA of the CDR3: TGTGCCAGCGCTTATGCTGAAGCTTTCTTT. As protein: CASAYAEAFF.

Comment on this clonotype: Sequence at one end of the junction differs from germline and may be a read error. CDR3 nucleotide sequence: TGTGCCAGCAGTCCGGGGGGCGCAGAGACGCAGTACTTC. Amino acids: CASSPGGAETQYF. V and J are TRBV27 and TRBJ2-5, with a tentative D call TRBD2 (7 bases). The CDR3 contains 13 residues. Germline values: CDR1 MNHEY, CDR2 SMNVEV (reference sequence).

The J gene is TRBJ2-5, the V gene TRBV12-3 or TRBV12-4, with D perhaps given as TRBD1 or TRBD2 (5 bases each). Trimming took 5 bases from V and 1 from J, leaving 14 bases between them. The CDR3 length is 15 residues. In DNA form, the CDR3 reads TGTGCCAGCAGTGCTAATACAGGAGGCCAAGAGACCCAGTACTTC. Its protein product is CASSANTGGQETQYF.